This is a list of T cell receptor beta chains from one sample in a study of T cell repertoires in cytomegalovirus infection. Their recognized antigens are unknown. TCRdb analysed the reads with MiXCR anew, one entry per CDR3 protein. This table holds approximately 590,000 distinct CDR3 sequences, approximately 40% found once. The sequenced sample was cultured PBMCs, obtained from culture after CMV antigen stimulation. These receptors were obtained from a human donor in good health (CMV status not recorded). Some clones in this sample may be carry-over from other donors' samples. Both conserved end residues are part of each CDR3. Each record gives: CDR3 length, clone size, J gene, D gene, V gene, CDR3 DNA, CDR3 protein. The D gene is left open where the match is weak. Not every row has a clone size; where given, it reads once, few, many or a size class.

>13|NA|TRBJ2-3|NA|TRBV5-1
TGCGCCAGCAGCTCATATGCGGGGGATACGCAGTATTTT
CASSSYAGDTQYF
>16|many|TRBJ2-3|TRBD1|TRBV7-6
TGTGCCAGCAGCGGTAGACAGGGTTTAGTGGCAGATACGCAGTATTTT
CASSGRQGLVADTQYF
>16|NA|TRBJ2-1|TRBD2|TRBV24-1
TGTGCCACCAGGGATGGGGGGGGGGGGGGTAACAATGAGCAGTTCTTC
CATRDGGGGGNNEQFF
>11|NA|TRBJ2-7|NA|TRBV19
TGTGCCAGTAGTATACACTACGAGCAGTACTTC
CASSIHYEQYF
>15|few|TRBJ2-2|NA|TRBV4-3
TGCGCCAGCAGCCAATCCAATCGGGGCGGCGGGGAGCTGTTTTTT
CASSQSNRGGGELFF
>14|once|TRBJ2-2|TRBD2|TRBV6-5
TGTGCCAGCAGTTCCCTGGGGGGGACCGGGGAGCTGTTTTTT
CASSSLGGTGELFF
>19|NA|TRBJ2-3|NA|TRBV12-3/TRBV12-4
TGTGCCAGCAGTTTAAGACAGGGAGGGATGGGAAAAGCGGCAGATACGCAGTATTTT
CASSLRQGGMGKAADTQYF
>18|NA|TRBJ1-6|NA|TRBV5-5
TGTGCCAGCAGCTTTGATTGGCTCCTGATCTCCTATAATTCACCCCTCCACTTT
CASSFDWLLISYNSPLHF
>15|once|TRBJ2-1|NA|TRBV9
TGTGCCAGCAGCACCCGGACAGATTATTACAATGAGCAGTTCTTC
CASSTRTDYYNEQFF
>13|many|TRBJ2-3|NA|TRBV7-2
TGTGCCAGCAGCACCACTTCGACAGATACGCAGTATTTT
CASSTTSTDTQYF
>16|NA|TRBJ1-4|NA|TRBV12-3/TRBV12-4
TGTGCCAGCAACCCTGGGACCGCCACAACTAATGAAAAACTGTTTTTT
CASNPGTATTNEKLFF
>15|NA|TRBJ2-5|NA|TRBV24-1
TGTGCCACCAGTGACCCGGGGACCGGGGGAGAGACCCAGTACTTC
CATSDPGTGGETQYF
>16|NA|TRBJ2-1|TRBD2|TRBV7-2
TGTGCCAGCAGCCGTTTAGCGGGAGCCTCCTACAATGAGCAGTTCTTC
CASSRLAGASYNEQFF
>14|once|TRBJ1-5|NA|TRBV6-2/TRBV6-3
TGTGCCAGCAGTTACGTCCTAGGCAATCAGCCCCAGCATTTT
CASSYVLGNQPQHF
>15|few|TRBJ1-3|NA|TRBV7-9
TGTGCCAGCAGCTTAGCGAAAGGGGCTGGAAACACCATATATTTT
CASSLAKGAGNTIYF
>16|NA|TRBJ1-5|TRBD1|TRBV19
TGTGCCAGTAGTACCTATCCGGCCGACAGGGATCAGCCCCAGCATTTT
CASSTYPADRDQPQHF
>14|NA|TRBJ1-3|NA|TRBV20-1
TGCAGTGCAAAGGACACTAACTCTGGAAACACCATATATTTT
CSAKDTNSGNTIYF
>14|few|TRBJ2-1|NA|TRBV7-2
TGTGCCAGCAGCTTATCCAGGGTGGAGGCTGGCCAGTTCTTC
CASSLSRVEAGQFF
>18|many|TRBJ2-5|TRBD2|TRBV7-2
TGTGCCAGCAGCCACCCGCCCGGGACTAGCGGGAGTCGAGAGACCCAGTACTTC
CASSHPPGTSGSRETQYF
>14|NA|TRBJ1-3|TRBD1|TRBV19
TGTGCCAGTACCAACAGGGGCGCTGGAAACACCATATATTTT
CASTNRGAGNTIYF
>14|NA|TRBJ2-5|NA|TRBV20-1
TGCAGTGCAACAAGACTAGAAGGTGCGGAGACCCAGTACTTC
CSATRLEGAETQYF
>13|NA|TRBJ2-3|NA|TRBV7-8
TGTGCCTCCCAGCAGGGACGAACAGATACGCAGTATTTT
CASQQGRTDTQYF
>14|few|TRBJ2-2|NA|TRBV29-1
TGCAGCGCCAAAGGGCCGGCGAACACCGGGGAGCTGTTTTTT
CSAKGPANTGELFF
>14|NA|TRBJ2-3|NA|TRBV2
TGTGCCAGCCGAGCAGAGGCTAGCTCAGATACGCAGTATTTT
CASRAEASSDTQYF
>13|NA|TRBJ1-2|NA|TRBV6-2/TRBV6-3
TGTGCCAGCAGTTACGGGCGGATCTATGGCTACACCTTC
CASSYGRIYGYTF
>13|NA|TRBJ2-1|TRBD2|TRBV2
TGTGCCAGCAGACTAGCGGGAGTTGGTGAGCAGTTCTTC
CASRLAGVGEQFF
>15|few|TRBJ2-1|TRBD2|TRBV30
TGTGCCTGGAGTGCGCGGGAGGGCCAGTTCAATGAGCAGTTCTTC
CAWSAREGQFNEQFF
>13|NA|TRBJ2-4|NA|TRBV6-4
TGTGCCAGCAGTGACACCCCCTATGACATTCAGTACTTC
CASSDTPYDIQYF
>13|few|TRBJ2-7|TRBD2|TRBV3-1
TGTGCCAGCAGCTCGGGACTAACCTACGAGCAGTACTTC
CASSSGLTYEQYF
>14|NA|TRBJ2-7|NA|TRBV6-2/TRBV6-3
TGTGCCAGCAGTTACGCTAGCAGTTCCTACGAGCAGTACTTC
CASSYASSSYEQYF
>15|NA|TRBJ2-3|NA|TRBV2
TGTGCCAGCAGTGAGGAACACCCAAGCACAGATACGCAGTATTTT
CASSEEHPSTDTQYF
>15|NA|TRBJ2-3|TRBD2|TRBV28
TGTGCCAGCAGTTTATGGCGGGGGGTCCCGAATACGCAGTATTTT
CASSLWRGVPNTQYF
>17|few|TRBJ2-5|NA|TRBV6-1
TGTGCCAGCAGTGAAATGAAGTGGGGCAGAGCCCAAGAGACCCAGTACTTC
CASSEMKWGRAQETQYF
>12|NA|TRBJ2-7|NA|TRBV7-2
TGTGCCAGCAGCTTAGAGTTCCACGAGCAGTACTTC
CASSLEFHEQYF
>13|NA|TRBJ2-7|NA|TRBV6-2/TRBV6-3
TGTGCCAGCAGTTATGCAGCGAGGAGCGAGCAGTACTTC
CASSYAARSEQYF